What follows are 14 T cell receptor beta chains derived from one specimen sequenced in a study of cytomegalovirus exposure and HLA in healthy donors. The PCR employed 60 Vbeta primers together with 13 Jbeta primers. TCRdb's copy holds only in-frame clones and misses some; the assay was immunoSEQ multiplex PCR. The sample gives around 130,000 clones, about 80% of which show up once; approximately 4% is in the top ten. What was sequenced was PBMCs. The source is a woman between 35 and 50 years old in good health and CMV-seronegative.

V usage is TRBV6-5 and J usage is TRBJ1-2; D might be TRBD1 (6 bases). V lost 6 bases and J 1 base, leaving 15 bases between the germline ends. The CDR3 length is 15 residues. The germline V gene has CDR1 MNHEY and CDR2 SVGAGI. CDR3 residues: CASRSEGGNNYGYTF. CDR3 sequence (DNA): TGTGCCAGCAGATCGGAGGGGGGGAATAACTATGGCTACACCTTC.

The J gene is TRBJ2-2, the V gene TRBV19; 8 bases match TRBD2. This CDR3 is 16 amino acids long. Germline-derived CDR1 and CDR2 are LNHDA and SQIVND (reference sequence). The trim removed 2 bases at V and 4 bases at J, leaving 6 bases unmatched. The CDR3 here is CASSILAGSSTGELFF. CDR3 nucleotides: TGTGCCAGTAGTATATTAGCGGGGTCGAGCACCGGGGAGCTGTTTTTT.

CDR3 bases: TGTGCCAGCAGCTTGGCCGGGATAGCTAATGAAAAACTGTTTTTT. Protein product: CASSLAGIANEKLFF. This chain links TRBV5-6 with TRBJ1-4, with D uncertain. V lost 0 bases and J 3 bases, leaving 9 bases between the germline ends. The length of the CDR3 is 15 residues. Germline values: CDR1 SGHDT, CDR2 YYEEEE.

The rearrangement links TRBV9 to TRBJ2-5; 14 bases align to TRBD2. Per the germline V gene, CDR1 is SGDLS and CDR2 is YYNGEE. The CDR3 loop spans 17 amino acids. With 4 bases clipped from V and 5 bases from J, the junction kept 10 bases outside the gene matches. The CDR3 bases are TGTGCCAGCAGCCAAGGGACTAGCGGGGGCCTCATGGAGACCCAGTACTTC. Amino acid sequence: CASSQGTSGGLMETQYF. Full variable domain (missing parts from reference TRBV9 and TRBJ2-5): DSGVTQTPKHLITATGQRVTLRCSPRSGDLSVYWYQQSLDQGLQFLIQYYNGEERAKGNILERFSAQQFPDLHSELNLSSLELGDSALYFCASSQGTSGGLMETQYFGPGTRLLVL.

This chain joins TRBV6-5 and TRBJ2-1; D uncertain. Germline lookup yields CDR1 MNHEY and CDR2 SVGAGI. There are 12 residues in the CDR3. V lost 6 bases and J lost 7, with 10 bases in between. The CDR3 protein is CASSHIPNEQFF. The CDR3 bases are TGTGCCAGCAGCCACATACCGAATGAGCAGTTCTTC.

The chain recombines TRBV27 with TRBJ2-7, with D possibly TRBD2 on 5 matching bases. Trimming cost V 10 bases and J 6 bases, with 19 bases left between them. Germline CDR1 reads MNHEY; CDR2 reads SMNVEV (reference sequence). The CDR3 has 13 residues. The CDR3 DNA is TGTGCCACCTCCCTATCTAGCTCAACCGAGCAGTACTTC. Translating gives CATSLSSSTEQYF.

The chain couples TRBV27 to TRBJ2-2; D possibly corresponds to TRBD1 (6 bases). Looked up from germline, CDR1 is MNHEY and CDR2 is SMNVEV (reference sequence). V dropped 2 bases and J dropped 8 bases, with 18 bases sitting between them. This CDR3 spans 16 amino acids. CDR3 nucleotides: TGTGCCAGCAGTTTAAGTCGACAGGTTGGAGCGGGGGAGCTGTTTTTT. Translation: CASSLSRQVGAGELFF.

This chain joins TRBV27 and TRBJ2-7; D is unclear. V lost 4 bases to trimming and J lost 2 bases, with 3 bases between them. The germline gives CDR1 MNHEY, CDR2 SMNVEV (reference sequence). CDR3 size: 11 residues. The CDR3 DNA reads as TGTGCCAGCAGTTCCACCTACGAGCAGTACTTC. Protein product: CASSSTYEQYF.

J is TRBJ2-3 and V is TRBV19; TRBD2 matches 13 bases. Per germline, CDR1 LNHDA and CDR2 SQIVND (reference sequence). The junction had 10 bases not matched to a gene; V was cut back by 5 bases and J by 2 bases. CDR3 length: 18 amino acids. CDR3 bases: TGTGCCAGTAGTCGCATACCGGGACTAGCGGGGTACACAGATACGCAGTATTTT. This encodes CASSRIPGLAGYTDTQYF.

The chain employs TRBV28 and TRBJ2-6, with TRBD1 identical over 10 bases. CDR1 MDHEN and CDR2 SYDVKM come from the germline V gene. With V trimmed by 4 bases and J by 0 bases, 6 bases remained unmatched. The CDR3 covers 18 residues. The CDR3 loop is CASSSIRTGGSGANVLTF. Here the CDR3 DNA reads TGTGCCAGCAGTTCGATTCGGACAGGGGGCTCTGGGGCCAACGTCCTGACTTTC.

This sequence joins TRBV5-1 and TRBJ2-6, with D unresolved. Germline CDR1 is SGHRS and CDR2 is YFSETQ. The V and J ends lost 2 bases and 0 bases respectively, with 6 bases between them. The CDR3 contains 15 residues. This chain's CDR3 is CASSLSGSGANVLTF. The CDR3, as DNA: TGCGCCAGCAGCTTATCGGGCTCTGGGGCCAACGTCCTGACTTTC.

V and J are TRBV4-1 and TRBJ1-5; tentative D call: TRBD1 (5 bases). V dropped 4 bases and J dropped 5 bases, with 9 bases sitting between them. The CDR3 totals 13 residues. Germline V gives CDR1 MGHRA, CDR2 YSYEKL. CDR3 coding DNA: TGCGCCAGCAGCCTACAACAGGATCAGCCCCAGCATTTT. As protein: CASSLQQDQPQHF.

The chain uses TRBV19 and TRBJ1-3, with D uncertain. Trimming took 6 bases from V and 2 from J, leaving 14 bases between them. The CDR3 has 15 amino acids. Germline assignment: CDR1 LNHDA and CDR2 SQIVND (reference sequence). Here the CDR3 reads CASRPGYRPGNTIYF. DNA of the CDR3: TGTGCCAGTAGGCCCGGGTATCGGCCTGGAAACACCATATATTTT.

V usage is TRBV19 and J usage is TRBJ1-6; D not resolved. Germline V gives CDR1 LNHDA, CDR2 SQIVND (reference sequence). The CDR3 runs to 15 residues. V gave up 7 bases and J gave up 0 bases, with 10 bases separating them. This CDR3 is CASNSKSSYNSPLHF. CDR3 nucleotides: TGTGCCAGTAACTCAAAAAGCTCCTATAATTCACCCCTCCACTTT.